This is a list of T cell receptor beta chains from one sample in a study of blood T cell repertoires in COVID-19. The repertoire was sequenced with immunoSEQ multiplex PCR; TCRdb's copy has only in-frame clones and lacks some. Of roughly 150,000 clones listed, 70% to 90% are singletons. Sequencing was carried out using peripheral blood. These receptors all come from a woman in her sixties or seventies with COVID-19, enrolled during active disease. Both conserved end residues are part of each CDR3. The D gene is left open where the match is weak. Where a row states a size, it is once, few, many or the class of an expanded clone; other rows omit it.

V,D,J,length,size,CDR3,DNA
TRBV5-1,TRBD2,TRBJ2-5,15,-,CASSLERGAGWAQYF,TGCGCCAGCAGCCTGGAGCGGGGGGCCGGGTGGGCCCAGTACTTC
TRBV7-6,TRBD2,TRBJ2-7,16,once,CASSLVDSGDSYEQYF,TGTGCCAGCAGCTTAGTTGATAGCGGGGACTCCTACGAGCAGTACTTC
TRBV6-6,TRBD2,TRBJ2-7,14,few,CASRAGLAAYEQYF,TGTGCCAGCAGAGCCGGACTAGCGGCCTACGAGCAGTACTTC
TRBV13,-,TRBJ2-5,15,-,CASSAVRGSGETQYF,TGTGCCAGCAGCGCGGTCCGGGGGAGCGGAGAGACCCAGTACTTC
TRBV5-6,-,TRBJ2-7,15,-,CASSLGARGTYEQYF,TGTGCCAGCAGCTTAGGAGCCCGCGGGACCTACGAGCAGTACTTC
TRBV5-5,TRBD1,TRBJ1-5,17,-,CASSLGTGDYSNQPQHF,TGTGCCAGCAGCTTAGGGACAGGGGATTATAGCAATCAGCCCCAGCATTTT
TRBV5-1,TRBD1,TRBJ1-2,14,-,CASSEDRALRGYTF,TGCGCCAGCAGCGAAGACAGGGCATTAAGGGGCTACACCTTC
TRBV5-4,TRBD1,TRBJ1-2,16,-,CASSLGGTGGSGGYTF,TGTGCCAGCAGCCTGGGGGGGACAGGGGGATCTGGCGGCTACACCTTC
TRBV7-3,TRBD2,TRBJ2-1,19,-,CASSRTTSPSGGSYNEQFF,TGTGCCAGCAGCCGTACAACGTCCCCGTCGGGGGGCTCCTACAATGAGCAGTTCTTC
TRBV5-8,TRBD2,TRBJ2-3,16,-,CASSRTSGSSTDTQYF,TGTGCCAGCAGCCGGACTAGCGGATCAAGCACAGATACGCAGTATTTT
TRBV18,TRBD1,TRBJ1-2,13,-,CASSPPGDSGYTF,TGTGCCAGCTCACCACCGGGGGACAGTGGCTACACCTTC
TRBV6-5,-,TRBJ2-5,14,-,CASSRTGGRETQYF,TGTGCCAGCAGTAGGACCGGGGGGCGCGAGACCCAGTACTTC
TRBV19,-,TRBJ2-1,16,few,CASSIRGPDSYNEQFF,TGTGCCAGTAGTATTAGGGGCCCTGACTCCTACAATGAGCAGTTCTTC
TRBV11-3,-,TRBJ1-1,13,-,CASSLTERTEAFF,TGTGCCAGCAGCTTGACAGAGAGGACTGAAGCTTTCTTT
TRBV6-5,-,TRBJ1-1,15,-,CASSYGSGVGAEAFF,TGTGCCAGCAGTTACGGGTCAGGGGTCGGGGCTGAAGCTTTCTTT
TRBV5-1,-,TRBJ1-2,14,-,CASLGGSGLYGYTF,TGCGCCAGCTTGGGAGGCTCTGGTCTTTATGGCTACACCTTC
TRBV4-1,-,TRBJ1-4,16,-,CASSQEAAPTNEKLFF,TGCGCCAGCAGCCAAGAAGCTGCACCAACTAATGAAAAACTGTTTTTT
TRBV29-1,-,TRBJ2-1,13,-,CSVDKGTYNEQFF,TGCAGCGTTGATAAGGGGACCTACAATGAGCAGTTCTTC
TRBV24-1,TRBD2,TRBJ2-1,15,-,CATSDGGLAGNEQFF,TGTGCCACCAGTGATGGGGGACTAGCGGGGAATGAGCAGTTCTTC
TRBV11-2,-,TRBJ1-4,13,-,CASSLIRNEKLFF,TGTGCCAGCAGCTTAATACGGAATGAAAAACTGTTTTTT
TRBV9,TRBD1,TRBJ1-2,15,-,CASSPGGGGGHGYTF,TGTGCCAGCAGCCCAGGGGGTGGAGGGGGCCATGGCTACACCTTC
TRBV9,-,TRBJ2-1,15,-,CASSVLLSSYNEQFF,TGTGCCAGCAGCGTACTCCTGAGCTCCTACAATGAGCAGTTCTTC
TRBV5-6,TRBD1,TRBJ1-4,14,-,CASSSGFRGGKLFF,TGTGCCAGCAGCTCTGGATTCAGAGGGGGCAAACTGTTTTTT
TRBV6-5,-,TRBJ1-2,15,-,CASSSWTTGHYGYTF,TGTGCCAGCAGTTCGTGGACTACGGGGCACTATGGCTACACCTTC
TRBV7-3,-,TRBJ1-6,15,once,CASSLTGSNNSPLHF,TGTGCCAGCAGTCTTACAGGTTCCAATAATTCACCCCTCCACTTT
TRBV6-5,-,TRBJ2-5,14,-,CASSYQGLGETQYF,TGTGCCAGCAGTTACCAGGGATTAGGGGAGACCCAGTACTTC
TRBV19,-,TRBJ2-5,13,-,CASSPRLVETQYF,TGTGCCAGTAGTCCCCGACTTGTAGAGACCCAGTACTTC
TRBV9,-,TRBJ2-6,16,-,CASSALLGAGANVLTF,TGTGCCAGCAGCGCTCTTCTAGGGGCTGGGGCCAACGTCCTGACTTTC
TRBV6-1,-,TRBJ2-6,18,-,CASSEWAGASSGANVLTF,TGTGCCAGCAGTGAATGGGCAGGGGCCAGCTCTGGGGCCAACGTCCTGACTTTC
TRBV15,-,TRBJ2-5,15,-,CATSRESGTLETQYF,TGTGCCACCAGCAGAGAGTCAGGGACTCTAGAGACCCAGTACTTC
TRBV10-3,TRBD1,TRBJ1-2,15,-,CAISDLDRGGYGYTF,TGTGCCATCAGTGACCTGGACAGGGGAGGCTATGGCTACACCTTC
TRBV5-4,-,TRBJ2-7,14,few,CASSLGGVVDEQYF,TGTGCCAGCAGCTTGGGGGGAGTGGTAGACGAGCAGTACTTC
TRBV12-5,TRBD2,TRBJ2-5,15,-,CASGLQAIGGETQYF,TGTGCTAGTGGTCTCCAAGCGATCGGGGGGGAGACCCAGTACTTC
TRBV5-6,TRBD2,TRBJ2-7,13,-,CASSLVAGYEQYF,TGTGCCAGCAGCTTGGTAGCGGGCTACGAGCAGTACTTC
TRBV27,-,TRBJ1-5,14,-,CASSLRNSNQPQHF,TGTGCCAGCAGTTTGAGGAATAGCAATCAGCCCCAGCATTTT
TRBV19,-,TRBJ1-1,15,-,CASNPRPGRNTEAFF,TGTGCCAGTAACCCCCGCCCAGGGCGGAACACTGAAGCTTTCTTT
TRBV7-9,TRBD2,TRBJ2-5,14,-,CASSPAGGPETQYF,TGTGCCAGCAGCCCAGCGGGGGGGCCAGAGACCCAGTACTTC